This T cell receptor (beta chain) was retrieved from a study of Tregs in tolerant kidney transplant recipients. Libraries were prepared by immunoSEQ multiplex PCR; TCRdb keeps only in-frame clonotypes and omits some of them. The data show about 120,000 clones, about 90% seen once. The germline V gene has CDR1 SGHTA and CDR2 FQGNSA. The V segment lost 3 bases and the J segment 0 bases; nucleotides outside the gene matches: 3. The CDR3 runs to 15 residues. The gene calls are TRBV7-2 and TRBJ1-2; 8 positions agree with TRBD1. The clonotype was recovered from a human donor in good health. Sequencing input: CD4+ T cells from blood. CDR3 sequence reads: CASSFRTGSNYGYTF. The DNA of the CDR3 is TGTGCCAGCAGCTTTCGGACAGGGTCTAACTATGGCTACACCTTC. Full variable domain (remainder filled in from reference TRBV7-2 and TRBJ1-2): GAGVSQSPSNKVTEKGKDVELRCDPISGHTALYWYRQSLGQGLEFLIYFQGNSAPDKSGLPSDRFSAERTGGSVSTLTIQRTQQEDSAVYLCASSFRTGSNYGYTFGSGTRLTVV.